This T cell receptor (beta chain) was obtained from a study of molecular identifiers for immune sequencing clone quantification. This clonotype was detected a few times. One end of the junction is discordant with germline, which a read error may explain. Libraries from naive CD8 cells were generated from approximately 20,000 to 980,000 sorted cells (with 10%, 30% or 50% RNA). CDR3 length equals 17 residues. Listed TCR primers, together with previously described methods, were used for the bulk TCR libraries. TCRdb processed the PCR reads anew with MiXCR; each CDR3 protein has one entry. The table shows about 68,000 distinct CDR3 sequences, with about a sixth occurring only once.

The chain combines TRBV12-3 or TRBV12-4 with TRBJ2-6; D is perhaps TRBD1 or TRBD2 (6 bases each). Sequenced input: naive CD8+ T cells from blood, with Jurkat cell RNA spiked in. The subset is: FACS-sorted CD8+CD4-CCR7+CD45RA+ naive T cells. The TCR was taken from a human donor in good health. Some libraries in this study had Jurkat cell RNA spiked in. As DNA, the CDR3 is TGTGCCAGCACCCTAGGGGGACTGAGCTCTGGGGCCAACGCCCTGACTTTC. This translates into CASTLGGLSSGANALTF.